What follows describes a single TCR beta chain. The sample comes from a study of blood T cell repertoires in COVID-19. Overall study context: Samples taken during acute and convalescent COVID-19 were collected in the United States, Italy and Spain. T cells, B-cell-depleted T cells, or PBMCs provided the cDNA or gDNA that served as material.

The protocol was immunoSEQ multiplex PCR, while the TCRdb copy is restricted to in-frame clones and leaves out a portion. Of roughly 150,000 clones listed, around 80% are singletons. Germline values: CDR1 KGHSH, CDR2 LQKENI. The V gene lost 0 bases and the J gene lost 0 bases, with 9 bases spanning the gap. There are 16 residues in the CDR3. The rearrangement links TRBV18 to TRBJ2-4; D is perhaps TRBD1 (6 bases). This clonotype was obtained from a man aged 60 to 75 with acute or convalescent COVID-19. Material for sequencing was peripheral blood. This chain's CDR3 is CASSPPTGLAKNIQYF. CDR3 coding DNA: TGTGCCAGCTCACCACCGACAGGACTAGCCAAAAACATTCAGTACTTC.